This TCR beta chain was profiled in a study of metastatic and nonmetastatic thyroid tumors (dated by TCRdb to 2019 to 2021). Regarding the complete study: For patients with malignant and with benign thyroid disease, the researchers compared repertoires between peripheral blood samples and tumor or nodule tissue samples. Results and caveats for the whole study, not just this receptor: In both blood and tumor samples, malignant tumors were reported to have significantly higher TCR beta diversity than benign nodules.

This clone registers as medium-sized (0.01 to 0.1%) within its sample. It has no known antigen specificity. Base qualities are missing; no much larger clone stands one base away. The method behind the library was PCR. Sequencing instrument: Illumina HiSeq 4000. High-throughput sequencing was used to profile the CDR3 region of the TCR beta-chain in every patient. Per the original workflow: CDR3 differences across clinicopathological groups were used to build a classifier for discriminating distant-metastatic papillary thyroid cancer patients. The Shannon index was used to assess repertoire diversity, and the Morisita-Horn index was used to assess tumor-blood repertoire similarity. TCRdb trimmed the raw reads at Q25, called clones with MiXCR and kept productive beta chains. In this record, the V and J calls reflect TCRdb's handling and not the investigators' own analysis. The sample records about 16,000 clones, roughly 13% of which are singletons. The ten largest account for 25% to 35% of the sample.

The CDR3, from cysteine to phenylalanine, totals 14 residues. Of the read, only the CDR3 DNA is kept; its 42 bases are in frame from base 1. CDR1 and CDR2 (MNHNS, SASEGT) derive from the germline V gene. From V the trimming removes 7 bases and from J it removes 6 bases, while the gene matches leave 10 bases of the junction unaccounted for. No treatment had been received by any patient before thyroid surgery. Patient clinical samples collected from 2012 to 2018 were retrospectively analysed using T-cell receptor beta sequencing. The sequence derives from a female donor with papillary thyroid cancer or a benign thyroid nodule (not recorded which). Some clones in this sample may be carry-over from other donors' samples. Material: blood. This chain joins TRBV6-1 to TRBJ2-3; the junction holds 7 bases that match TRBD2. In nucleotide form, the sequence is TGTGCCAGCAATGGAGGACTAGGGGTTGATACGCAGTATTTT. Protein translation: CASNGGLGVDTQYF.